One and the same sample provided the 4 T cell receptor beta chains below, sequenced in a study of T cell responses to AZD1222 COVID-19 vaccine (dated by TCRdb to about 2021). The sample's time point label is to be understood as: about 28 days (+/-7) after the second vaccine dose. Library prep was done by the immunoSEQ multiplex PCR assay. TCRdb's version of the immuneACCESS table is confined to in-frame rearrangements and falls short of the full clone set. An unresolved V gene accounts for under half of the shortfall where checked; the remainder is of unknown origin. For this sample there are 60,000 to 95,000 clones; roughly 87% appear just once. The biggest ten clones account for roughly 18% of the sample. This material consisted of peripheral blood, taken 28 days after the second AZD1222 dose. These receptors originate from an adult who received the AZD1222 COVID-19 vaccine.

The chain couples TRBV19 to TRBJ1-1; D remains unclear. This CDR3 is built from 13 residues. The V end was cut by 0 bases, the J end by 7 bases, with 9 bases between. Germline V gene lookup returns CDR1 LNHDA and CDR2 SQIVND (reference sequence). The CDR3: CASSIDKGREAFF. In DNA, the CDR3 is TGTGCCAGTAGTATAGATAAGGGCCGTGAAGCTTTCTTT.

This sequence joins TRBV30 and TRBJ1-4; weak D call: TRBD1 (5 bases). The V gene's germline CDR1 is GTSNPN and CDR2 SVGIG (reference sequence). Trimming pared 0 bases from V and 8 bases from J, leaving 13 bases between. The CDR3 has 14 amino acids. CDR3 amino acids: CAWSVRQGGEKLFF. The CDR3 nucleotides are TGTGCCTGGAGTGTCAGGCAGGGTGGAGAAAAACTGTTTTTT.

The rearrangement links TRBV13 to TRBJ2-5; D tentatively reads TRBD1 or TRBD2 (5 bases each). Trimming took 6 bases from V and 7 from J, leaving 15 bases between them. The germline gives CDR1 PRHDT, CDR2 FYEKMQ (reference sequence). This CDR3 region has 13 residues. Here the CDR3 DNA reads TGTGCCAGCAGTTCGGGGACCAAAGGGACCCAGTACTTC. Amino acids: CASSSGTKGTQYF.

V and J are TRBV7-9 and TRBJ1-1, with no clear D. V shed 1 base and J shed 0 bases, with 3 bases lying between them. CDR3 length: 13 residues. CDR1 is SEHNR and CDR2 is FQNEAQ in the germline V gene (reference sequence). This chain's CDR3 is CASSLEVNTEAFF. The CDR3 DNA reads as TGTGCCAGCAGCTTAGAAGTGAACACTGAAGCTTTCTTT. The complete variable domain, with remaining parts taken from reference TRBV7-9 and TRBJ1-1, reads DTGVSQNPRHKITKRGQNVTFRCDPISEHNRLYWYRQTLGQGPEFLTYFQNEAQLEKSRLLSDRFSAERPKGSFSTLEIQRTEQGDSAMYLCASSLEVNTEAFFGQGTRLTVV.